The 8 T cell receptor beta chains listed next were all sequenced from one sample in a study of cytomegalovirus exposure and HLA in healthy donors. PCR involved 60 Vbeta and 13 Jbeta primers. Only in-frame clones appear in the TCRdb table, and some are missing; sequencing was by immunoSEQ multiplex PCR. The repertoire includes 150,000 to 200,000 clones, 65% to 85% of them detected once, and around 2.6% sits in the top ten. The sequencing sample was made of PBMCs. These receptors were obtained from a female donor in good health and CMV-seronegative.

V gene TRBV28 combines with J gene TRBJ1-4; D uncertain. The length of the CDR3 is 15 residues. Germline loops: CDR1 MDHEN, CDR2 SYDVKM. Trimming left V 5 bases short and J 7 bases short, with 17 bases between. The CDR3 region has the DNA TGTGCCAGCAGTAGTCGTCGAACAACCCTTGAAAAACTGTTTTTT. It is translated as CASSSRRTTLEKLFF.

This clone appeared a few times. The chain recombines TRBV5-1 with TRBJ1-2, with 9 bases lining up with TRBD1. J was trimmed by 2 bases and V by 5 bases; bases with no gene match: 7. The CDR3 consists of 15 residues. Germline V lookup: CDR1 SGHRS, CDR2 YFSETQ. This CDR3 is CASRTGTGTNYGYTF. The CDR3 DNA follows: TGCGCCAGCAGAACCGGGACAGGGACAAACTATGGCTACACCTTC.

J is TRBJ1-1 and V is TRBV18; TRBD1 matches at 8 bases. Germline CDR1 KGHSH, CDR2 LQKENI. V shed 5 bases and J 5 bases; nucleotides not matched to a gene: 7. The CDR3 totals 14 residues. As DNA, the CDR3 is TGTGCCAGCTCATTCAGGGGGCGTGAAACTGAAGCTTTCTTT. This sequence encodes CASSFRGRETEAFF.

J is TRBJ1-1 and V is TRBV7-3, with D possibly being TRBD1 (6 bases). The V gene's germline CDR1 is SGHTA and CDR2 FQGTGA. The CDR3 extends over 14 amino acids. Trimming removed 2 bases at V and 6 bases at J, with 13 bases between. This CDR3 reads CASSLRAAGAEAFF. The CDR3 DNA follows: TGTGCCAGCAGCTTACGTGCTGCAGGGGCTGAAGCTTTCTTT. Filled out from reference TRBV7-3 and TRBJ1-1, the complete variable domain reads GAGVSQTPSNKVTEKGKYVELRCDPISGHTALYWYRQSLGQGPEFLIYFQGTGAADDSGLPNDRFFAVRPEGSVSTLKIQRTERGDSAVYLCASSLRAAGAEAFFGQGTRLTVV.

This clone was detected once. V is TRBV6-4 and J is TRBJ1-1, with TRBD1 identical over 7 bases. V dropped 4 bases and J dropped 4; count of bases not matched to a gene: 3. The CDR3 consists of 13 residues. CDR1 is MRHNA, CDR2 SNTAGT, per germline. CDR3 bases: TGTGCCAGCAGTGCCCCAGGGGGCACTGAAGCTTTCTTT. It encodes CASSAPGGTEAFF.

V is TRBV5-6 and J is TRBJ1-6; no clear D. This CDR3 comprises 16 residues. Germline V gene data show CDR1 as SGHDT and CDR2 as YYEEEE. V dropped 4 bases and J dropped 1 base, with 12 bases sitting between them. CDR3 residues: CASSLQTVSYNSPLHF. In DNA form, the CDR3 reads TGTGCCAGCAGCCTTCAAACAGTGTCCTATAATTCACCCCTCCACTTT.

The chain links TRBV5-4 to TRBJ2-3; D is possibly TRBD2 (5 bases). Germline CDR1 is SGHNT and CDR2 is YYREEE (reference sequence). Trimming stripped 5 bases from V and 5 bases from J, with 12 bases between. There are 13 residues in the CDR3. CDR3 DNA sequence: TGTGCCAGCAGGACCCCAGAGGGAGATACGCAGTATTTT. Its protein is CASRTPEGDTQYF. Full variable domain (missing parts from reference TRBV5-4 and TRBJ2-3): ETGVTQSPTHLIKTRGQQVTLRCSSQSGHNTVSWYQQALGQGPQFIFQYYREEENGRGNFPPRFSGLQFPNYSSELNVNALELDDSALYLCASRTPEGDTQYFGPGTRLTVL.

This sequence joins TRBV28 and TRBJ1-2; D call uncertain. CDR1 and CDR2 from the germline V gene are MDHEN and SYDVKM. Trimming took off 3 bases at V and 5 bases at J, with 19 bases between the two ends. CDR3 length equals 16 residues. DNA of the CDR3: TGTGCCAGCAGTTTTCCCCTAAACCAGGCCCTTTATGGCTACACCTTC. The encoded protein is CASSFPLNQALYGYTF.